What follows are 9 T cell receptor beta chains derived from one specimen sequenced in a study of T cell responses to AZD1222 COVID-19 vaccine. The method was immunoSEQ multiplex PCR; TCRdb's version includes in-frame clones alone and lacks a portion of them. The table shows about 130,000 clones, with 80% to 90% occurring only once. Sample: peripheral blood, taken on day 0 of AZD1222 vaccination. These receptors were obtained from an adult in good health.

The chain uses TRBV7-2 and TRBJ2-1; D is unclear. Germline-derived CDR1 and CDR2 are SGHTA and FQGNSA. This CDR3 spans 14 amino acids. Trimming left V 4 bases short and J 8 bases short, with 15 bases between. The DNA of the CDR3 is TGTGCCAGCAGCTGGGCCCCCCGCGTAGATGAGCAGTTCTTC. Translation gives CASSWAPRVDEQFF.

This clone was seen a handful of times. The chain carries TRBV5-1 and TRBJ2-3; unclear D gene. With 0 bases removed from V and 1 base from J, the gap between germline ends came to 3 bases. This CDR3 has 13 residues. Germline assignment: CDR1 SGHRS and CDR2 YFSETQ. In DNA form, the CDR3 reads TGCGCCAGCAGCTTGGTGCGCACAGATACGCAGTATTTT. Encoded protein: CASSLVRTDTQYF.

The chain employs TRBV7-2 and TRBJ1-2; D call uncertain. The V gene's germline CDR1 is SGHTA and CDR2 FQGNSA. CDR3 length: 14 residues. V gave up 4 bases and J gave up 0 bases, with 9 bases separating them. This CDR3 is CASSSYTANYGYTF. The DNA for the CDR3 is TGTGCCAGCAGCTCCTATACGGCTAACTATGGCTACACCTTC.

The gene calls are TRBV3-1 (or the pseudogene TRBV3-2) and TRBJ1-2, with 8 bases identical to TRBD1. Trimming took 4 bases from V and 2 from J; bases not matched to a gene: 3. The CDR3 runs to 14 residues. Germline CDR1 LGHDT, CDR2 YNNKEL (reference sequence). CDR3 DNA: TGTGCCAGCAGCCTAGGACAGGGAAACTATGGCTACACCTTC. Its translation is CASSLGQGNYGYTF.

The CDR3 DNA reads TGTGCCAGCAGTTGGGGAGAAGCCTACGAGCAGTACTTC. Translating gives CASSWGEAYEQYF. The chain is built from TRBV7-9 and TRBJ2-7; maybe TRBD2 (5 bases). Per germline, CDR1 SEHNR and CDR2 FQNEAQ (reference sequence). V was pared by 6 bases and J by 2 bases, with 11 bases between. This CDR3 is built from 13 residues.

This clone was seen more than once but under ten times. This chain connects TRBV29-1 to TRBJ1-5; D is uncertain. CDR1 SQVTM and CDR2 ANQGSEA come from the germline V gene. This CDR3 spans 12 amino acids. V dropped 4 bases and J dropped 3 bases, with 7 bases sitting between them. CDR3 in amino acids: CSVAQSNQPQHF. CDR3 nucleotides: TGCAGCGTTGCCCAGTCCAATCAGCCCCAGCATTTT. The variable domain in full, with the rest retrieved from reference TRBV29-1 and TRBJ1-5, is SAVISQKPSRDICQRGTSLTIQCQVDSQVTMMFWYRQQPGQSLTLIATANQGSEATYESGFVIDKFPISRPNLTFSTLTVSNMSPEDSSIYLCSVAQSNQPQHFGDGTRLSIL.

This chain connects TRBV28 to TRBJ1-5, with D maybe TRBD1 (5 bases). Germline V CDR1 and CDR2: MDHEN, SYDVKM. V lost 6 bases and J 0 bases, leaving 15 bases between the germline ends. The CDR3 length is 16 residues. CDR3 bases: TGTGCCAGCAGCCCTGACAGCCCCTATAGCAATCAGCCCCAGCATTTT. Amino acid sequence: CASSPDSPYSNQPQHF.

As to this clone: Additional DNA sequences in this sample encode the identical CDR3. The chain links TRBV7-9 to TRBJ2-7, with D tentatively TRBD1 (6 bases). Trimming took 7 bases from V and 1 from J, leaving 11 bases between them. Looked up from germline, CDR1 is SEHNR and CDR2 is FQNEAQ (reference sequence). This CDR3 has 13 amino acids. The CDR3 DNA is TGTGCCAGCACGACAGGCGGATCCTACGAGCAGTACTTC. Translation gives CASTTGGSYEQYF. Looking up the rest from reference TRBV7-9 and TRBJ2-7 gives the full variable domain: DTGVSQNPRHKITKRGQNVTFRCDPISEHNRLYWYRQTLGQGPEFLTYFQNEAQLEKSRLLSDRFSAERPKGSFSTLEIQRTEQGDSAMYLCASTTGGSYEQYFGPGTRLTVT.

This clone has a single count. V gene TRBV7-9 combines with J gene TRBJ1-5; D unresolved. Germline V lookup: CDR1 SEHNR, CDR2 FQNEAQ (reference sequence). V was trimmed by 2 bases and J by 4 bases, leaving 3 bases between them. The CDR3 has 12 residues. The CDR3 region has the DNA TGTGCCAGCAGCTTATTTAATCAGCCCCAGCATTTT. Protein: CASSLFNQPQHF. The full variable domain, its missing parts supplied by reference TRBV7-9 and TRBJ1-5, is DTGVSQNPRHKITKRGQNVTFRCDPISEHNRLYWYRQTLGQGPEFLTYFQNEAQLEKSRLLSDRFSAERPKGSFSTLEIQRTEQGDSAMYLCASSLFNQPQHFGDGTRLSIL.